These 18 T cell receptor beta chains originate from one sample sequenced in a study of blood T cell repertoires in COVID-19. The repertoire was sequenced with immunoSEQ multiplex PCR; TCRdb's copy has only in-frame clones and lacks some. The table includes about 240,000 clones, approximately 84% detected once. The sample consisted of PBMCs or T cells enriched from blood (not recorded which). The source of these receptors is a woman aged 40 to 55 with acute COVID-19.

At least ten counts were recorded for this clone. This sample also contains other DNA sequences that code for the same CDR3. The rearrangement links TRBV4-1 to TRBJ2-3; D may be TRBD2 (6 bases). This CDR3 is built from 14 residues. Trimming cost V 4 bases and J 2 bases, with 10 bases left between them. Germline V gene data show CDR1 as MGHRA and CDR2 as YSYEKL. CDR3 loop: CASSPGLLTDTQYF. For the CDR3, the DNA is TGCGCCAGCAGCCCGGGACTGCTCACAGATACGCAGTATTTT.

V is TRBV14 and J is TRBJ1-2; D remains ambiguous. V lost 7 bases and J 8 bases, leaving 8 bases between the germline ends. Germline V gene sequence: CDR1 SGHDN, CDR2 FVKESK. The CDR3 spans 10 residues. The CDR3 sequence is CASTRGGYTF. The CDR3 region has the DNA TGTGCCAGCACCCGGGGAGGCTACACCTTC.

The rearrangement uses TRBV6-5 and TRBJ2-7; 11 bases agree with TRBD1. The CDR3 length is 15 residues. CDR1 is MNHEY and CDR2 is SVGAGI in the germline V gene. Unmatched junction bases numbered 7, after V lost 5 bases and J lost 4 bases. Here the CDR3 reads CASSSAGQGVYEQYF. The DNA of the CDR3 is TGTGCCAGCAGTAGCGCGGGACAGGGGGTATACGAGCAGTACTTC.

The chain uses TRBV19 and TRBJ1-5, with 7 positions matching TRBD1. V lost 4 bases, J lost 3 bases, and 9 bases stayed unmatched. There are 16 residues in the CDR3. Germline assignment: CDR1 LNHDA and CDR2 SQIVND (reference sequence). CDR3 coding DNA: TGTGCCAGTAGTAGCGCATGGACAGGAGTCAATCAGCCCCAGCATTTT. Translation gives CASSSAWTGVNQPQHF.

The rearrangement joins TRBV7-8 to TRBJ2-2; 7 bases map to TRBD2. In germline, CDR1 is SGHVS, CDR2 FQNEAQ. V was pared by 1 base and J by 5 bases, with 13 bases of the junction left unmatched. CDR3 length: 18 residues. DNA for the CDR3: TGTGCCAGCAGCTTAGTTGGACTAGATTTCGGAGGGACCGGGGAGCTGTTTTTT. Translated: CASSLVGLDFGGTGELFF.

The V and J genes are TRBV29-1 and TRBJ2-1; 11 nucleotides line up with TRBD2. V lost 1 base and J lost 4; bases outside the gene matches: 3. The CDR3 is 15 residues long. Germline CDR1 is SQVTM and CDR2 is ANQGSEA. CDR3 residues: CSVEGTSGLYNEQFF. CDR3 nucleotides: TGCAGCGTTGAAGGGACTAGCGGGCTTTACAATGAGCAGTTCTTC.

The rearrangement links TRBV6-6 to TRBJ2-1; 9 nucleotides line up with TRBD1. Germline CDR1 and CDR2: MNHNY and SVGAGI (reference sequence). The CDR3 consists of 17 residues. Trimming removed 6 bases from V and 5 bases from J; junction bases left unmatched: 14. The CDR3 bases are TGTGCCAGCAGCCGAAGCCTTGGGACAGGGAAGAACAATGAGCAGTTCTTC. It yields the protein CASSRSLGTGKNNEQFF.

The CDR3 DNA is TGTGCCAGCAAAGAGGTCTACTCTGGAAACACCATATATTTT. It encodes CASKEVYSGNTIYF. This chain links TRBV6-5 with TRBJ1-3; D ambiguous. The V end was cut by 7 bases, the J end by 0 bases, with 10 bases between. The CDR3 spans 14 residues. The germline gives CDR1 MNHEY, CDR2 SVGAGI.

The V and J genes are TRBV3-1 (or the pseudogene TRBV3-2) and TRBJ1-1; D not certain. CDR3 length: 13 residues. CDR1 LGHDT and CDR2 YNNKEL come from the germline V gene (reference sequence). V gave up 1 base and J gave up 11 bases, with 14 bases separating them. For the CDR3, the DNA is TGTGCCAGCAGCCAAGCTGTAACCCGAGGGGCTTTCTTT. Translated: CASSQAVTRGAFF.

The V call is TRBV11-3, the J call TRBJ2-1; 13 positions agree with TRBD2. CDR3 length: 16 amino acids. V gave up 4 bases and J gave up 7 bases; unmatched junction bases: 7. Germline CDR1 SGHNT, CDR2 YENEEA. CDR3 DNA: TGTGCCAGCAGCTACCGGACTAGCGGGAGCGAGAATGAGCAGTTCTTC. This encodes CASSYRTSGSENEQFF.

V usage is TRBV7-9 and J usage is TRBJ2-2, with 9 bases aligning to TRBD2. J lost 7 bases, V lost 1 base, and 1 base had no gene match. CDR1 is SEHNR and CDR2 is FQNEAQ in the germline V gene (reference sequence). The CDR3 has 14 amino acids. CDR3 bases: TGTGCCAGCAGCTTAGGACTAGCGGACGGGGAGCTGTTTTTT. Amino acids: CASSLGLADGELFF.

V is TRBV7-3 and J is TRBJ1-3; tentative D call: TRBD1 (5 bases). V shed 3 bases and J shed 2 bases, with 5 bases lying between them. Germline CDR1 and CDR2: SGHTA and FQGTGA. The CDR3 covers 13 residues. The CDR3 sequence: CASSLTAGNTIYF. As DNA, the CDR3 is TGTGCCAGCAGCTTGACAGCTGGAAACACCATATATTTT.

V and J are TRBV21-1 and TRBJ1-1. TRBV21-1 is tagged as a pseudogene. CDR3 length equals 11 residues. CDR3 sequence (DNA): TGTGCCAGCCTATTTTCTACTGAAGCTTTCTTT. Encoded protein: CASLFSTEAFF.

The rearrangement joins TRBV5-1 to TRBJ1-2, with a possible D match to TRBD1 (5 bases). CDR1 SGHRS and CDR2 YFSETQ come from the germline V gene. Between the trimmed V and J ends, which lost 3 bases and 8 bases, there was a span of 17 bases. This CDR3 spans 14 amino acids. The CDR3 DNA reads as TGCGCCAGCAGCTCGACGACAGTGGGCCGAGGCTACACCTTC. Amino acids: CASSSTTVGRGYTF.

The rearrangement links TRBV19 to TRBJ2-1; TRBD2 matches at 14 bases. Germline V gene data show CDR1 as LNHDA and CDR2 as SQIVND (reference sequence). The V segment lost 7 bases and the J segment 3 bases; nucleotides outside the gene matches: 8. This CDR3 region has 17 residues. The DNA of the CDR3 is TGTGCCAGTACCTCGACTAGCGGGAGGGGTTACTACAATGAGCAGTTCTTC. The encoded protein is CASTSTSGRGYYNEQFF.

The rearrangement uses TRBV28 and TRBJ2-2; 10 bases map to TRBD1. The J segment lost 7 bases and the V segment lost 5 bases, leaving 4 bases of the junction unmatched. The CDR3 has 14 residues. Looked up from germline, CDR1 is MDHEN and CDR2 is SYDVKM. The CDR3 coding sequence is TGTGCCAGCAGTACGGGACAGGGGCGCGGGGAGCTGTTTTTT. It is translated as CASSTGQGRGELFF.

The V gene is TRBV2, the J gene TRBJ1-1, with a weak D call TRBD1 (6 bases). Germline lookup yields CDR1 SNHLY and CDR2 FYNNEI. The CDR3 is 14 residues long. The V gene lost 6 bases and the J gene lost 2 bases, with 13 bases spanning the gap. CDR3 sequence reads: CASRVTGLNTEAFF. The CDR3 DNA is TGTGCCAGCAGAGTGACAGGCCTTAACACTGAAGCTTTCTTT.

The rearrangement links TRBV20-1 to TRBJ2-4; unclear D gene. Germline CDR1 reads DFQATT; CDR2 reads SNEGSKA (reference sequence). The CDR3 has 11 residues. The ends were cut back, 3 bases at V and 6 bases at J, with 6 bases in the middle. Here the CDR3 DNA reads TGCAGTGCTAGGAGTGGAAACATTCAGTACTTC. Translating gives CSARSGNIQYF.